Listed here are 18 T cell receptor beta chains from one sample, sequenced in a study of regulatory T cells in long-lasting Graves disease. TCR beta libraries were built with iRepertoire HTBI primers and Arm-PCR of CDR3 regions. MiXCR was run by TCRdb on the multiplex PCR reads, yielding one entry per CDR3 protein. The table shows roughly 560,000 distinct CDR3 sequences, with 12% occurring only once. Sample time point: newly diagnosed GD, antithyroid drugs for less than 3 months. From PBMCs, RNA was extracted and then used to make the TCR library. The data also belong to a second study, concerning T cells in Graves' hyperthyroidism and ophthalmopathy.

This specimen was peripheral blood mononuclear cells (PBMCs), taken at new diagnosis, from a patient treated with antithyroid drugs. These receptors came from a woman in her 30s with Graves disease.

The sample holds a few counts of this clonotype. The V and J genes are TRBV5-6 and TRBJ2-2; 7 bases fit TRBD2. Trimming removed 4 bases from V and 2 bases from J; junction bases left unmatched: 2. The germline CDR1 and CDR2 sequences are SGHDT and YYEEEE. The CDR3 runs to 14 residues. The CDR3 sequence is CASSTSVNTGELFF. The CDR3 DNA follows: TGTGCCAGCAGCACTAGCGTTAACACCGGGGAGCTGTTTTTT. The entire variable domain, with the rest obtained from reference TRBV5-6 and TRBJ2-2, is as follows: DAGVTQSPTHLIKTRGQQVTLRCSPKSGHDTVSWYQQALGQGPQFIFQYYEEEERQRGNFPDRFSGHQFPNYSSELNVNALLLGDSALYLCASSTSVNTGELFFGEGSRLTVL.

The sample holds many counts of this clonotype. V gene TRBV6-2 or TRBV6-3 combines with J gene TRBJ2-5; D call uncertain. The CDR3 contains 13 residues. V lost 5 bases, J lost 1 base, and 8 bases lay in between. Per germline, CDR1 MNHEY and CDR2 SVGEGT. The CDR3 protein is CASSRDPQETQYF. For the CDR3, the DNA is TGTGCCAGCAGTCGAGACCCCCAAGAGACCCAGTACTTC.

This clonotype was seen repeatedly, ten times or more. The V call is TRBV11-2, the J call TRBJ2-7; D is undetermined. Trimming shortened V by 5 bases and J by 7 bases, and 21 bases separated the two germline ends. Germline V lookup: CDR1 SGHAT, CDR2 FQNNGV. This CDR3 comprises 15 residues. The CDR3 region is CASSVRLPLSHEQYF. The CDR3 nucleotides read TGTGCCAGCAGCGTTCGTCTGCCTCTCTCTCATGAGCAGTACTTC.

This clonotype came up many times. The chain has TRBV28 and TRBJ2-5, with 7 nucleotides matching TRBD1. Germline trimming cut 9 bases from V and 2 bases from J; bases unmatched to any gene: 6. Per germline, CDR1 MDHEN and CDR2 SYDVKM. The CDR3 is 13 amino acids. In DNA form, the CDR3 reads TGTGCCAGTGTGGGACAGACTCAAGAGACCCAGTACTTC. Residues: CASVGQTQETQYF.

Ten or more counts support this clonotype. At one end, the junction sequence differs from germline, possibly due to a read error. The chain joins TRBV3-1 to TRBJ2-3; D may match TRBD1 or TRBD2 (5 bases each). Germline V gives CDR1 LGHDT, CDR2 YNNKEL (reference sequence). The CDR3 length is 12 residues. The CDR3 coding sequence is TGTGCCAGCAGCCAAGATGTCGGGGCCCCGTACTTC. Amino acid sequence: CASSQDVGAPYF.

This clonotype was observed many times. This chain connects TRBV7-8 to TRBJ1-4, with D possibly TRBD1 on 5 matching bases. With 5 bases removed from V and 7 bases from J, the gap between germline ends came to 20 bases. CDR3 length equals 16 residues. Germline lookup yields CDR1 SGHVS and CDR2 FQNEAQ. As DNA, the CDR3 is TGTGCCAGCAGCCTAGGGGTTCGTGGGGTGGGTGAAAAACTGTTTTTT. Translated, it gives CASSLGVRGVGEKLFF. Filled out from reference TRBV7-8 and TRBJ1-4, the complete variable domain reads GAGVSQSPRYKVAKRGQDVALRCDPISGHVSLFWYQQALGQGPEFLTYFQNEAQLDKSGLPSDRFFAERPEGSVSTLKIQRTQQEDSAVYLCASSLGVRGVGEKLFFGSGTQLSVL.

CDR3 coding DNA: TGTGCCAGCAGCGTATTTGGGGCGCCGGGGGAGCTGTTTTTT. This codes for CASSVFGAPGELFF. This chain connects TRBV9 to TRBJ2-2; possibly TRBD1 for D (5 bases). V was pared by 1 base and J by 8 bases, with 12 bases between. Per the germline V gene, CDR1 is SGDLS and CDR2 is YYNGEE. The CDR3 is 14 residues long.

This clonotype was seen at least ten times. V gene TRBV20-1 combines with J gene TRBJ2-7; 10 nucleotides match TRBD1. The V segment lost 3 bases and the J segment 12 bases; nucleotides outside the gene matches: 5. The CDR3 runs to 11 residues. The germline V gene has CDR1 DFQATT and CDR2 SNEGSKA (reference sequence). CDR3: CSARAGTGVYF. DNA of the CDR3: TGCAGTGCTAGGGCCGGGACAGGGGTGTACTTC.

V is TRBV27 and J is TRBJ2-1; 7 bases line up with TRBD2. CDR1 is MNHEY and CDR2 is SMNVEV in the germline V gene (reference sequence). V lost 7 bases and J lost 2; bases outside the gene matches: 8. This CDR3 comprises 15 residues. As DNA, the CDR3 is TGTGCCAGCACCCAAGGGGCGGGGGCCTACAATGAGCAGTTCTTC. Translated: CASTQGAGAYNEQFF.

The V gene is TRBV29-1, the J gene TRBJ2-3; TRBD2 matches at 7 bases. This CDR3 comprises 16 residues. Germline CDR1 and CDR2: SQVTM and ANQGSEA. DNA of the CDR3: TGCAGTTCGGGGTTCTTGGGGGGGAAGAGCACAGATACGCAGTATTTT. It translates to CSSGFLGGKSTDTQYF.

This clonotype was found a few times. CDR3 DNA: TGTGCCAGCAGTTCCGGGACTAGCGGGGGTGACGAGCAGTACTTC. Protein product: CASSSGTSGGDEQYF. The J gene is TRBJ2-7, the V gene TRBV28, with 14 bases matching TRBD2. The CDR3 runs to 15 residues. V was clipped by 4 bases and J by 5 bases; unmatched bases: 4. Germline V gene data show CDR1 as MDHEN and CDR2 as SYDVKM.

This clonotype was seen at least ten times. This sequence joins TRBV27 and TRBJ2-1; tentative D call: TRBD1 (6 bases). The CDR3 totals 15 residues. V was clipped by 5 bases and J by 0 bases, with 11 bases between them. Germline lookup yields CDR1 MNHEY and CDR2 SMNVEV (reference sequence). This chain's CDR3 is CASSPEQGSYNEQFF. CDR3 nucleotides: TGTGCCAGCAGTCCAGAACAGGGCTCCTACAATGAGCAGTTCTTC.

This clonotype was counted a few times. The genes are TRBV19 and TRBJ2-7, with D hard to call. V was trimmed by 2 bases and J by 6 bases, leaving 8 bases between them. Germline V gene sequence: CDR1 LNHDA, CDR2 SQIVND (reference sequence). The CDR3 is 12 residues long. In DNA, the CDR3 is TGTGCCAGTAGTATATCTGGTTCCGAGCAGTACTTC. Protein: CASSISGSEQYF.

There are many counts of this clonotype. The chain has TRBV20-1 and TRBJ2-1, with 8 bases identical to TRBD1. The CDR3 contains 14 residues. The germline V gene encodes CDR1 DFQATT and CDR2 SNEGSKA (reference sequence). J lost 5 bases, V lost 3 bases, and 6 bases had no gene match. The CDR3 coding sequence is TGCAGTGCTAGTAGGACAGGGATGAACAATGAGCAGTTCTTC. As protein: CSASRTGMNNEQFF.

This clonotype was seen many times. The chain carries TRBV11-1 and TRBJ2-1; 13 positions agree with TRBD2. Looked up from germline, CDR1 is SGHAT and CDR2 is FQDESV (reference sequence). J gave up 4 bases and V 5 bases, and 8 bases lay outside the gene matches. This CDR3 comprises 17 residues. The CDR3 sequence: CASSPRTSGSLYNEQFF. For the CDR3, the DNA is TGTGCCAGCAGCCCACGGACTAGCGGGAGTCTATACAATGAGCAGTTCTTC. Together with reference TRBV11-1 and TRBJ2-1, the CDR3 gives the full variable domain: EAEVAQSPRYKITEKSQAVAFWCDPISGHATLYWYRQILGQGPELLVQFQDESVVDDSQLPKDRFSAERLKGVDSTLKIQPAELGDSAMYLCASSPRTSGSLYNEQFFGPGTRLTVL.

In this sample, this clonotype turned up a few times. The rearrangement joins TRBV6-5 to TRBJ1-6; weak D call: TRBD1 (5 bases). Germline V CDR1 and CDR2: MNHEY, SVGAGI. The ends were cut back, 3 bases at V and 10 bases at J, with 16 bases in the middle. There are 15 residues in the CDR3. CDR3 sequence: CASSYVSGTGSPLHF. The CDR3 nucleotides read TGTGCCAGCAGTTATGTTTCGGGGACCGGGTCACCCCTCCACTTT.

The chain's CDR3 is CATLPVGAGDNEQFF. CDR3 sequence (DNA): TGTGCCACGCTCCCTGTGGGGGCCGGGGACAATGAGCAGTTCTTC. The chain has TRBV28 and TRBJ2-5, with D maybe TRBD1 (6 bases). The tail of the sequence fits TRBJ2-1 better, so the J call may be wrong. Germline CDR1 MDHEN, CDR2 SYDVKM. The CDR3 is 15 residues long.

This clonotype was seen more than once but under ten times. The chain combines TRBV5-1 with TRBJ2-5; D is uncertain. Germline V gene data show CDR1 as SGHRS and CDR2 as YFSETQ. The CDR3 extends over 14 amino acids. V was trimmed by 0 bases and J by 2 bases, leaving 8 bases between them. CDR3 protein: CASSLVGIQETQYF. CDR3 bases: TGCGCCAGCAGCTTGGTGGGCATTCAAGAGACCCAGTACTTC.